The rows below give T cell receptor beta chains drawn from one sample of a study of OX40 agonist ivuxolimab in advanced cancers. Assay: immunoSEQ multiplex PCR; the TCRdb copy retains only in-frame clones and omits some. The sample contains 30,000 to 35,000 clones, approximately 91% of which appear only once. Sequencing used CD4+ or CD8+ T cells sorted from blood, obtained in a trial of the OX40 agonist ivuxolimab. The receptors come from an adult with an advanced solid tumor such as melanoma, head and neck, liver or kidney cancer. Both conserved end residues are part of each CDR3. A D gene is named only where the DNA matches it firmly. Part of the rows lack a size; the others show once, few, many or a class for expanded clones.

clone size	V gene	J gene	D gene	CDR3 DNA	CDR3 protein
-	TRBV6-5	TRBJ1-1	-	TGTGCCAGCAGTTACGGGACCTCTGAAGCTTTCTTT	CASSYGTSEAFF
-	TRBV6-5	TRBJ2-5	TRBD1	TGTGCCAGCAGTTTTACAGGGGGGGAGACCCAGTACTTC	CASSFTGGETQYF
-	TRBV7-9	TRBJ2-1	-	TGTGCCAGCAGCTTGGGAGAGGGAAGGTACAATGAGCAGTTCTTC	CASSLGEGRYNEQFF
-	TRBV30	TRBJ2-7	-	TGTGCCTCATGGGGGGCCGGGTATGGGCAGTACTTC	CASWGAGYGQYF
-	TRBV13	TRBJ2-7	-	TGTGCCAGCAGCAACTCACAGGGCACGTCCTACGAGCAGTACTTC	CASSNSQGTSYEQYF
-	TRBV27	TRBJ2-3	-	TGTGCCAGCAGTTCGGACGCAGGTGGTGATACGCAGTATTTT	CASSSDAGGDTQYF
-	TRBV6-5	TRBJ2-1	-	TGTGCCAGCAGCGTAGCGGAATACAATGAGCAGTTCTTC	CASSVAEYNEQFF
-	TRBV5-4	TRBJ2-3	TRBD2	TGTGCCAGCAGCTTTAGCGGGGGGCGCACAGATACGCAGTATTTT	CASSFSGGRTDTQYF
-	TRBV5-4	TRBJ1-1	-	TGTGCCAGCAGCTTGGTCGGGACAAGAATCAACACTGAAGCTTTCTTT	CASSLVGTRINTEAFF
-	TRBV7-9	TRBJ2-1	-	TGTGCCAGCAGCTTAGGGGAACACAATGAGCAGTTCTTC	CASSLGEHNEQFF
once	TRBV13	TRBJ1-5	-	TGTGCCAGCAGCCCATCGGTCAGCAATCAGCCCCAGCATTTT	CASSPSVSNQPQHF
once	TRBV28	TRBJ2-7	-	TGTGCCAGCAGCCCCACCCAGGGAAACGAGCAGTACTTC	CASSPTQGNEQYF
once	TRBV28	TRBJ2-7	TRBD2	TGTGCCAGCAGTAAGCGGACTAGCGGGGGCACCTACGAGCAGTACTTC	CASSKRTSGGTYEQYF
-	TRBV5-1	TRBJ2-7	-	TGCGCCAGCAGCTTGGACAACTCCTACGAGCAGTACTTC	CASSLDNSYEQYF
-	TRBV27	TRBJ1-3	TRBD1	TGTGCCAGCAGGGAGGGGGCGCTGGGAAACACCATATATTTT	CASREGALGNTIYF
-	TRBV4-1	TRBJ1-4	-	TGCGCCAGCAGCCAGGGGGGGGATGAAAAACTGTTTTTT	CASSQGGDEKLFF
-	TRBV28	TRBJ1-5	-	TGTGCCAGCAGTTTTGGGGGGCGCAGGACCCAGCCCCAGCATTTT	CASSFGGRRTQPQHF
-	TRBV5-6	TRBJ2-7	-	TGTGCCAGCAGCTTATATCCTAGCTCCTACGAGCAGTACTTC	CASSLYPSSYEQYF
-	TRBV29-1	TRBJ2-2	-	TGCAGCGCGAGTGCAGAGAACACCGGGGAGCTGTTTTTT	CSASAENTGELFF
-	TRBV7-2	TRBJ2-1	TRBD1	TGTGCCAGCAGCTTAGACCTTATCACCGGGACAGGGCCGAATGAGCAGTTCTTC	CASSLDLITGTGPNEQFF
medium-sized	TRBV9	TRBJ2-7	TRBD2	TGTGCCAGCAGCTCGGGACTAGCGGAGCAGTACGAGCAGTACTTC	CASSSGLAEQYEQYF
-	TRBV6-6	TRBJ1-5	-	TGTGCCAGCTCCGCGCTAACGGGGCCCCAGCATTTT	CASSALTGPQHF
-	TRBV29-1	TRBJ2-7	-	TGCAGCGTTGAAAGCCCGGGACGGAACTCCTACGAGCAGTACTTC	CSVESPGRNSYEQYF
-	TRBV7-9	TRBJ1-6	-	TGTGCCAGCAGCCCGTCTTCACCCCTCCACTTT	CASSPSSPLHF
-	TRBV7-9	TRBJ2-3	TRBD2	TGTGCCAGCAGCGAGAGCGGGGTCCTCACAGATACGCAGTATTTT	CASSESGVLTDTQYF
-	TRBV2	TRBJ2-7	-	TGTGCCAGCAGTGACAGGGTCGACGAGCAGTACTTC	CASSDRVDEQYF
-	TRBV7-8	TRBJ1-5	-	TGTGCCAGCAGCTTACTACAGAATAGCAATCAGCCCCAGCATTTT	CASSLLQNSNQPQHF
-	TRBV29-1	TRBJ2-1	TRBD1	TGCAGCGTTGGAGTACGGGACAGGGAGCCCAATGAGCAGTTCTTC	CSVGVRDREPNEQFF
-	TRBV6-1	TRBJ2-1	-	TGTGCCAGCTCTTCGAGCTCCTACAATGAGCAGTTCTTC	CASSSSSYNEQFF
-	TRBV27	TRBJ2-7	-	TGTGCCAGCAGTTTATCAGTCAGCAGGGGTTCCTACGAGCAGTACTTC	CASSLSVSRGSYEQYF
-	TRBV7-9	TRBJ1-1	-	TGTGCCAGCAGCAAAGTTAACACTGAAGCTTTCTTT	CASSKVNTEAFF
-	TRBV27	TRBJ2-7	TRBD1	TGTGCCAGCAGTCTAACGGGACAGGGCGACTACGAGCAGTACTTC	CASSLTGQGDYEQYF
-	TRBV15	TRBJ2-5	-	TGTGCCACCAGCCATTTGGGAGGACAGTCACATGGGGAGACCCAGTACTTC	CATSHLGGQSHGETQYF
-	TRBV29-1	TRBJ2-7	-	TGCAGCGTCAGAGACGGGGGGCTGGAGCAGTACTTC	CSVRDGGLEQYF
few	TRBV4-3	TRBJ2-3	TRBD2	TGCGCCAGCAGCCAAGATTCTGGTAGCGGGAGAACAGATACGCAGTATTTT	CASSQDSGSGRTDTQYF
few	TRBV7-8	TRBJ2-7	TRBD2	TGTGCCAGCAGCTCGGGACTAGCGGGAGGGCCGATCTCCTACGAGCAGTACTTC	CASSSGLAGGPISYEQYF
few	TRBV27	TRBJ1-5	-	TGTGCCAGCAGTTGGTCAGGGAGGAGTCAGCCCCAGCATTTT	CASSWSGRSQPQHF
once	TRBV19	TRBJ2-7	-	TGTGCCAGTAGTTGGACCGAGTTGGACGAGCAGTACTTC	CASSWTELDEQYF
-	TRBV19	TRBJ2-3	TRBD2	TGTGCCAGTAGTATATTTAGCGGGGAGGGCGGTACGCAGTATTTT	CASSIFSGEGGTQYF
large	TRBV28	TRBJ2-7	-	TGTGCCAGCAGTACCTTTATTGTCCGAGAGGGCCAAAACCCCTACGAGCAGTACTTC	CASSTFIVREGQNPYEQYF
once	TRBV25-1	TRBJ1-1	-	TGTGCCAGCAGTGACCCGGGGGAGGGGCCCCACACTGAAGCTTTCTTT	CASSDPGEGPHTEAFF
-	TRBV5-1	TRBJ2-3	TRBD1	TGCGCCAGCAGCAAAGGAACCGGGACAGCTAGCACAGATACGCAGTATTTT	CASSKGTGTASTDTQYF
-	TRBV21-1	TRBJ1-2	-	TGTGCCAGCAGCTCCAACAGGGGGCGGAGGAATGGCTACACCTTC	CASSSNRGRRNGYTF
-	TRBV5-1	TRBJ2-5	TRBD2	TGCGCCAGCAGCTCGTCCGGGACGGGGGGAGGAGAGACCCAGTACTTC	CASSSSGTGGGETQYF
-	TRBV5-1	TRBJ1-6	-	TGCGCCAGCACAACCGGGGGTTCACCCCTCCACTTT	CASTTGGSPLHF
-	TRBV5-5	TRBJ2-7	-	TGTGCCAGCAGCTGGTCCCACGAGCAGTACTTC	CASSWSHEQYF
-	TRBV4-3	TRBJ2-7	-	TGCGCCAGCAGCCCCTCCCTCTTCGACTTCGAGCAGTACTTC	CASSPSLFDFEQYF
once	TRBV7-9	TRBJ2-7	-	TGTGCCAGCAGCTTAGTCCCAGGGGGGACAGTCTACGAGCAGTACTTC	CASSLVPGGTVYEQYF
few	TRBV25-1	TRBJ2-1	TRBD2	TGTGCCAGCAGTGAGGTCCCCGGACTAGCGGGAGACAATGAGCAGTTCTTC	CASSEVPGLAGDNEQFF
-	TRBV2	TRBJ2-2	TRBD2	TGTGCCAGCACGGGACTAGCGGGTCCCGGGGAGCTGTTTTTT	CASTGLAGPGELFF
once	TRBV27	TRBJ1-5	TRBD1	TGTGCCAGCAGTTTATCTAGACAGGGGCAGCAGCCCCAGCATTTT	CASSLSRQGQQPQHF
-	TRBV11-2	TRBJ1-1	-	TGTGCCAGCAGCACCCTCTCGGACATGTTGGCTAAGGCGGCTTTCTTT	CASSTLSDMLAKAAFF
-	TRBV28	TRBJ2-1	-	TGTGCCAGCAGTTTCACAACTAGCTACAATGAGCAGTTCTTC	CASSFTTSYNEQFF
-	TRBV27	TRBJ2-7	TRBD1	TGTGCCAGCGCCGGGACAGGGGCCTACGAGCAGTACTTC	CASAGTGAYEQYF